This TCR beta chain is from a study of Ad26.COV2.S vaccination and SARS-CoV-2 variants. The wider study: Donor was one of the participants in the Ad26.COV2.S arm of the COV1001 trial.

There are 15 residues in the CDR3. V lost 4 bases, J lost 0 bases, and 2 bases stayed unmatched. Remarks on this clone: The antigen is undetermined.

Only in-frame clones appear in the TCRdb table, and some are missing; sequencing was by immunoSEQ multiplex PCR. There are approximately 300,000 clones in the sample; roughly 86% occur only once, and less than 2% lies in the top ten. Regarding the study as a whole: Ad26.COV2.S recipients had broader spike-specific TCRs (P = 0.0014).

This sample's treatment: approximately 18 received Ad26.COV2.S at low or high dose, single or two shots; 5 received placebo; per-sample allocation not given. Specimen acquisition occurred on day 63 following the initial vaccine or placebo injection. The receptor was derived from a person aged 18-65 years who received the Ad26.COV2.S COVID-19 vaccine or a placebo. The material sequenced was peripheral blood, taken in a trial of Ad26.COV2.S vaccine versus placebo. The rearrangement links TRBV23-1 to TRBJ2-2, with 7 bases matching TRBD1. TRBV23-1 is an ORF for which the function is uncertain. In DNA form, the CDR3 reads TGCGCCAGCAGTCCGGACAGGACGAACACCGGGGAGCTGTTTTTT. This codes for CASSPDRTNTGELFF.